This paragraph covers one T cell receptor (beta chain) sequence. This record comes from a study of control samples from healthy donors and cancer patients. Sequencing used immunoSEQ multiplex PCR; TCRdb keeps in-frame clones, though not all of them. Of 110,000 to 150,000 clones in the sample, about nine tenths were seen once. The CDR3 consists of 14 residues. Per germline, CDR1 SGHKS and CDR2 YYEKEE (reference sequence). The V and J ends lost 5 bases and 8 bases, in that order; junction bases with no gene match: 5. Specimen: blood. The sequence was obtained from a man aged 30 to 39 in good health. The chain joins TRBV5-5 to TRBJ1-6; 9 bases agree with TRBD1. The CDR3 DNA is TGTGCCAGCAGTTCGGGACAGGGAGATTCACCCCTCCACTTT. This translates into CASSSGQGDSPLHF.